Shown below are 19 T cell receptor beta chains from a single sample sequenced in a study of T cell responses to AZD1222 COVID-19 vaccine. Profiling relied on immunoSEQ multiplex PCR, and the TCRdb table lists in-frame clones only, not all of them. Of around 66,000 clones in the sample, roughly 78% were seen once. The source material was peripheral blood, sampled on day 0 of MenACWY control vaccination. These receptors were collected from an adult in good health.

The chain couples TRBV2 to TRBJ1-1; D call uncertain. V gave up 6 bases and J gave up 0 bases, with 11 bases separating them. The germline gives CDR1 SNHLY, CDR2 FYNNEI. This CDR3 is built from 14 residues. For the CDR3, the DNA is TGTGCCAGCAGGGTGGCCAGCTTGAACACTGAAGCTTTCTTT. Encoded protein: CASRVASLNTEAFF.

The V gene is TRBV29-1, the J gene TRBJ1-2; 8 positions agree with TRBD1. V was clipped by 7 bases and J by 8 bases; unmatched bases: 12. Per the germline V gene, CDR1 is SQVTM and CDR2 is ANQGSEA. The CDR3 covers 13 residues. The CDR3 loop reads CSAKQGDVSGYTF. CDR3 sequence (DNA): TGCAGCGCCAAACAGGGGGACGTTTCAGGCTACACCTTC.

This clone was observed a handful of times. The CDR3 sequence: CSVGEGNEAFF. CDR3 DNA: TGCAGCGTTGGAGAAGGCAATGAAGCTTTCTTT. This chain links TRBV29-1 with TRBJ1-1; D is uncertain. The V end lost 4 bases, the J end lost 7 bases, and 10 bases lay between the germline ends. Germline V gene lookup returns CDR1 SQVTM and CDR2 ANQGSEA. CDR3 size: 11 residues.

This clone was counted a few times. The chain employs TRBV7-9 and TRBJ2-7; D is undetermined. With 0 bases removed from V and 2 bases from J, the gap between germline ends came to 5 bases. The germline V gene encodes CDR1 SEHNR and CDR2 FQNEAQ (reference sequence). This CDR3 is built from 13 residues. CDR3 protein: CASSLAQPYEQYF. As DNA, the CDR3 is TGTGCCAGCAGCTTAGCCCAACCCTACGAGCAGTACTTC.

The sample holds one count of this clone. CDR3 protein: CASIRTSGVETQYF. CDR3 nucleotides: TGTGCCAGCATCCGGACTAGCGGGGTAGAGACCCAGTACTTC. The chain carries TRBV2 and TRBJ2-5; the match to TRBD2 covers 12 bases. The CDR3 covers 14 residues. Germline CDR1 SNHLY, CDR2 FYNNEI. The ends lost 7 bases at V and 4 bases at J; junction bases unmatched: 4. Drawing the rest from reference TRBV2 and TRBJ2-5, the complete variable domain is EPEVTQTPSHQVTQMGQEVILRCVPISNHLYFYWYRQILGQKVEFLVSFYNNEISEKSEIFDDQFSVERPDGSNFTLKIRSTKLEDSAMYFCASIRTSGVETQYFGPGTRLLVL.

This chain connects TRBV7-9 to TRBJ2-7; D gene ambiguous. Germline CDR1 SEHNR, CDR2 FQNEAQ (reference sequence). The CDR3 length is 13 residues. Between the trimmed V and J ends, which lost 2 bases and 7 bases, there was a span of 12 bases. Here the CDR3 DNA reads TGTGCCAGCAGCTTACGAGGCCCACAAGAGCAGTACTTC. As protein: CASSLRGPQEQYF.

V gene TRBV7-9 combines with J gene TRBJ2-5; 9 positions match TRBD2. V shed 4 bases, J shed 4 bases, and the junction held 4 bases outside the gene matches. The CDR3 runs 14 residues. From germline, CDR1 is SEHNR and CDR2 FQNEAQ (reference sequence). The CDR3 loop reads CASSYSGGGETQYF. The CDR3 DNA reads TGTGCCAGCAGCTATAGCGGGGGAGGAGAGACCCAGTACTTC.

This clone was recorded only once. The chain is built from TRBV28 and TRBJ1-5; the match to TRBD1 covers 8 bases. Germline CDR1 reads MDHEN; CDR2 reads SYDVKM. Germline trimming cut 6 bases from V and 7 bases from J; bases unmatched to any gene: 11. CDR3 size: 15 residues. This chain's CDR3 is CASSPDREGSQPQHF. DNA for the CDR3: TGTGCCAGCAGCCCGGACAGGGAAGGCTCACAGCCCCAGCATTTT.

The CDR3 bases are TGTGCCTGGAGTGCGGACAGAGGCCCATGGCCCCAGCATTTT. This gives the protein CAWSADRGPWPQHF. The rearrangement uses TRBV30 and TRBJ1-5; a weak D match, TRBD1 (6 bases). There are 14 residues in the CDR3. V shed 1 base and J shed 9 bases, with 16 bases lying between them. Germline CDR1 reads GTSNPN; CDR2 reads SVGIG (reference sequence).

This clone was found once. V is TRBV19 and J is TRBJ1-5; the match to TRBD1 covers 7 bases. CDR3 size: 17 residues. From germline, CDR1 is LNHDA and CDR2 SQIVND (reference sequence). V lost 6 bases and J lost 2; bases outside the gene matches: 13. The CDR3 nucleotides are TGTGCCAGTAGCCCAACTTTTGACAGGGTCGGCAATCAGCCCCAGCATTTT. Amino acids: CASSPTFDRVGNQPQHF.

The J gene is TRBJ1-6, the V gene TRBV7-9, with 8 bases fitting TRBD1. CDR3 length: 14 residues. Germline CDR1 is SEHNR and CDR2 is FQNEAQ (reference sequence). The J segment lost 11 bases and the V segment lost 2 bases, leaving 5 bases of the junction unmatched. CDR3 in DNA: TGTGCCAGCAGCTTAACAGGGGGTGCGGCACCCCTCCACTTT. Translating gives CASSLTGGAAPLHF.

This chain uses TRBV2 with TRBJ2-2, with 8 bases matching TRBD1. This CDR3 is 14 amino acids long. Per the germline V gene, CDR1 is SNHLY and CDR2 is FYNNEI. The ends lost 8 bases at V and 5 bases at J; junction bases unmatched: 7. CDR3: CASGDRTRTGELFF. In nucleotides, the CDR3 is TGTGCCAGCGGGGACAGGACCAGGACCGGGGAGCTGTTTTTT.

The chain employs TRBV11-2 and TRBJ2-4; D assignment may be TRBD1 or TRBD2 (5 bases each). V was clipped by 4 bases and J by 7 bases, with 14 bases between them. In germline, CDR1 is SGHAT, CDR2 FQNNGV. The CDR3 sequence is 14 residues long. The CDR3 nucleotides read TGTGCCAGCAGCTATGGGGGACCACTTAACATTCAGTACTTC. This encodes CASSYGGPLNIQYF.

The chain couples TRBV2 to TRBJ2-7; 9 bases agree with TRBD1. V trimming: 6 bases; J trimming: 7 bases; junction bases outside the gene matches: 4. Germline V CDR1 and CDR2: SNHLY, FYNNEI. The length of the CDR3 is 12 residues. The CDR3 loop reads CASRQGAEEQYF. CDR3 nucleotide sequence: TGTGCCAGCAGACAGGGGGCGGAAGAGCAGTACTTC.

CDR3 protein: CASSRFPGTAAGELFF. The CDR3, as DNA: TGTGCCAGCAGCAGATTCCCCGGGACAGCCGCCGGGGAGCTGTTTTTT. The chain combines TRBV5-6 with TRBJ2-2, with TRBD1 matching over 7 bases. The CDR3 has 16 amino acids. With V trimmed by 4 bases and J by 6 bases, 12 bases remained unmatched. Germline CDR1 and CDR2: SGHDT and YYEEEE.

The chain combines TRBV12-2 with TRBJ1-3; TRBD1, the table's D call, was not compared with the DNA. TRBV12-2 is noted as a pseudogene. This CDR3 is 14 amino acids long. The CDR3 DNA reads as TGTGCAAGTCGCTTAGGCAGCTCTGGAAACACCATATATTTT. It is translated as CASRLGSSGNTIYF.

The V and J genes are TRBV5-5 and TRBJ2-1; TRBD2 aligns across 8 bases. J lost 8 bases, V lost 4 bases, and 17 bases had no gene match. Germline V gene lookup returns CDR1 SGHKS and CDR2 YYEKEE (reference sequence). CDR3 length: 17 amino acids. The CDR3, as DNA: TGTGCCAGCAGCGGGTACCCCGTGATAGCGGGAAGCGATGAGCAGTTCTTC. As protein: CASSGYPVIAGSDEQFF.

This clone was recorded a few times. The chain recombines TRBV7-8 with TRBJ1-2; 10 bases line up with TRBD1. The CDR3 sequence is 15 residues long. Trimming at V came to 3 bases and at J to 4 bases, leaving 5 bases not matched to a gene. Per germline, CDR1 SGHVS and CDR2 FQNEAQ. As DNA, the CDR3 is TGTGCCAGCAGCTTCCTGGGACAGGGGAGCTATGGCTACACCTTC. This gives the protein CASSFLGQGSYGYTF.

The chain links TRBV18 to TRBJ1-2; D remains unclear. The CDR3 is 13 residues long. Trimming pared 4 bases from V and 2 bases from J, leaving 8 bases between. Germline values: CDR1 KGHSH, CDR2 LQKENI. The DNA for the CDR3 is TGTGCCAGCTCACTTTCCCAGAACTATGGCTACACCTTC. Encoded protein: CASSLSQNYGYTF.